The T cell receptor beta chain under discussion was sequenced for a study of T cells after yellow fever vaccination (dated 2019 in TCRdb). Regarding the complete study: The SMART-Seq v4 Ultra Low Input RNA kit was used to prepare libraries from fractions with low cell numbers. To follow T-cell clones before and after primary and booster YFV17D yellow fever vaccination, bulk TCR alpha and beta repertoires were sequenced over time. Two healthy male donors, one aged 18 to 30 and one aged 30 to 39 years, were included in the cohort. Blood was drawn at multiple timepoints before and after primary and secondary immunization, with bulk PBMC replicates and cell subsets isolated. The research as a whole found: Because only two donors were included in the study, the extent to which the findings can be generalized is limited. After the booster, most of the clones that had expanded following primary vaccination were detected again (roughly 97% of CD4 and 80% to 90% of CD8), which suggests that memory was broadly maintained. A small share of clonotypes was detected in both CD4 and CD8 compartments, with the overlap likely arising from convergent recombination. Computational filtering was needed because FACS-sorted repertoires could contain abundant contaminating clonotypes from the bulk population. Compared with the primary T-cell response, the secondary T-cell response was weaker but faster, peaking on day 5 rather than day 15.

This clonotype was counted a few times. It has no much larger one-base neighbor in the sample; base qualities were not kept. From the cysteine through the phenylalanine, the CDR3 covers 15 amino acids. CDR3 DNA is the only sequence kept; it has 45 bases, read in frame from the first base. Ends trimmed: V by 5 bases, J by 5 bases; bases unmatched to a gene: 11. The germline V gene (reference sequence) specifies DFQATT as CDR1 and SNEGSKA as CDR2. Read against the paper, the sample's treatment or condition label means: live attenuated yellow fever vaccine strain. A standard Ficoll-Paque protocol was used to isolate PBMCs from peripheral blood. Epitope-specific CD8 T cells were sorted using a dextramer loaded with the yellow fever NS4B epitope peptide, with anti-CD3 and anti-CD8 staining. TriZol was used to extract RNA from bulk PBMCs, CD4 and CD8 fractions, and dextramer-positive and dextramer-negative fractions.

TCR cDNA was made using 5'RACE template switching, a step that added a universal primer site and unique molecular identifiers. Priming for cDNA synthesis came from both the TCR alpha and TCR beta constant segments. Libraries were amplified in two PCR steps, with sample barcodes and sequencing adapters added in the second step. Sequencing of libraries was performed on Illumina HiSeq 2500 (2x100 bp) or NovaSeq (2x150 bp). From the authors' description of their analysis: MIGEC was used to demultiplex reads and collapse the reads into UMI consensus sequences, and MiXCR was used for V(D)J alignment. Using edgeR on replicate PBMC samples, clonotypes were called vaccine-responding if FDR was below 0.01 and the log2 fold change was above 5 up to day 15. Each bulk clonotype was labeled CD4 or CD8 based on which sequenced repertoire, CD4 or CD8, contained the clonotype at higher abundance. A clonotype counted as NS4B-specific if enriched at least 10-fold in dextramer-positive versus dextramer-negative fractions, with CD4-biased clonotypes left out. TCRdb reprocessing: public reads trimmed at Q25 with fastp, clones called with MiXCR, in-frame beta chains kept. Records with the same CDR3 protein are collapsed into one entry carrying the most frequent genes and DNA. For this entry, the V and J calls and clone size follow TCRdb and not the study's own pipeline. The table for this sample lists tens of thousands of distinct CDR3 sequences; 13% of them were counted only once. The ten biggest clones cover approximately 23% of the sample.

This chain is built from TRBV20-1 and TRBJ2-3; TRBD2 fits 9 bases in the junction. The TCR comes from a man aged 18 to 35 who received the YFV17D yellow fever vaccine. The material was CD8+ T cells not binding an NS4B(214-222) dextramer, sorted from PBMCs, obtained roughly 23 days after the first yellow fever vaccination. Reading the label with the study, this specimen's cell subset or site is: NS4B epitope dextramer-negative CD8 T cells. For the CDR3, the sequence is CSARVAGGLVDTQYF. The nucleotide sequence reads TGCAGTGCTCGGGTGGCGGGGGGGCTTGTAGATACGCAGTATTTT.